These 5 T cell receptor beta chains originate from one sample sequenced in a study of T cell repertoires in aging, cancer and after chemotherapy. A mixed TRB-A/B primer pool amplified rearranged TRB by multiplex touch-down PCR. Each CDR3 protein gets one entry after TCRdb re-called the multiplex PCR reads with MiXCR. Of 2,000 to 3,000 distinct CDR3 sequences listed, approximately 25% are singletons. The template was genomic DNA from peripheral blood, not RNA. Sequenced sample: blood. The receptors shown here come from a human donor with a solid tumor.

This clonotype is medium-sized within its sample. This sequence joins TRBV19 and TRBJ1-6, with 12 nucleotides matching TRBD1. The germline V gene encodes CDR1 LNHDA and CDR2 SQIVND (reference sequence). The CDR3 runs to 15 residues. The V segment lost 5 bases and the J segment 10 bases; nucleotides outside the gene matches: 6. The CDR3 bases are TGTGCCAGTAGTCCGCCGGGACAGGGGGCATCACCCCTCCACTTT. Translating it yields CASSPPGQGASPLHF.

Concerning this clonotype itself: At one end, the junction sequence differs from germline, possibly due to a read error. The DNA of the CDR3 is TGCAGTTCTAGCCGAGTTTACTCTGGAAACACCATATATTTT. Its protein is CSSSRVYSGNTIYF. The genes are TRBV20-1 and TRBJ1-3; D unclear. The CDR3 spans 14 residues. Germline V gene sequence: CDR1 DFQATT, CDR2 SNEGSKA (reference sequence).

The chain carries TRBV20-1 and TRBJ2-5; 13 bases map to TRBD2. Germline V gene sequence: CDR1 DFQATT, CDR2 SNEGSKA (reference sequence). The CDR3 is 16 residues long. The J segment lost 4 bases and the V segment lost 0 bases, leaving 5 bases of the junction unmatched. The CDR3 spells CSARDPWTSGGETQYF. In DNA form, the CDR3 reads TGCAGTGCTAGAGATCCCTGGACTAGCGGGGGAGAGACCCAGTACTTC.

About this clonotype itself: The DNA is left out, because the CDR3 cannot be placed on it with certainty; the CDR3 is given as TCRdb lists it. The chain joins TRBV19 to TRBJ2-6. The CDR3 has 18 amino acids, counting both end residues. Germline V gives CDR1 LNHDA, CDR2 SQIVND (reference sequence). The CDR3 region is CASSILARESSGANVLTF.

The chain links TRBV5-6 to TRBJ2-7, with TRBD1 as a possible D gene (5 bases). Germline V gives CDR1 SGHDT, CDR2 YYEEEE. CDR3 length equals 14 residues. Between the trimmed V and J ends, which lost 4 bases and 6 bases, there was a span of 17 bases. CDR3 residues: CASSLIQGSGEQYF. DNA of the CDR3: TGTGCCAGCAGCCTTATTCAGGGATCGGGCGAGCAGTACTTC.